This is a list of T cell receptor beta chains from one sample in a study of somatic mutations in cytotoxic T cells in rheumatoid arthritis. Produced via immunoSEQ multiplex PCR; TCRdb's table is partial and in-frame only. Of some 15,000 clones in the sample, about 77% are singletons; the top ten hold roughly a sixth. What was sequenced was CD8+ T cells sorted from blood. These receptors were taken from an adult with rheumatoid arthritis. Both conserved end residues are part of each CDR3. A D gene is named only where the DNA matches it firmly. Size values are once, few and many counts, or a class for expanded clones, and some rows have none.

clone size,J gene,D gene,V gene,CDR3 protein,CDR3 DNA
-,TRBJ1-3,-,TRBV7-9,CASSQQDPTDSGNTIYF,TGTGCCAGCAGCCAACAGGACCCGACCGACTCTGGAAACACCATATATTTT
-,TRBJ2-1,-,TRBV9,CASSVGIPSYNEQFF,TGTGCCAGCAGCGTAGGGATCCCCTCCTACAATGAGCAGTTCTTC
-,TRBJ2-5,-,TRBV7-7,CASSLVEAGGDQYF,TGTGCTAGCAGCTTAGTAGAGGCCGGGGGCGACCAGTACTTC
-,TRBJ1-1,-,TRBV6-5,CASHLREGGTEAFF,TGTGCCAGCCATCTCCGGGAGGGTGGCACTGAAGCTTTCTTT
-,TRBJ1-1,-,TRBV2,CASCFRAPMNTEAFF,TGTGCCAGTTGCTTCAGGGCGCCCATGAACACTGAAGCTTTCTTT
-,TRBJ2-7,-,TRBV11-2,CASSITGPSNEQYF,TGTGCCAGCAGCATCACTGGGCCTAGCAACGAGCAGTACTTC
-,TRBJ2-2,TRBD2,TRBV7-6,CASSPPDSGGAWAGELFF,TGTGCCAGCAGCCCCCCAGATAGCGGGGGGGCGTGGGCCGGGGAGCTGTTTTTT
-,TRBJ2-1,-,TRBV27,CASRVQGLYYNEQFF,TGTGCCAGCAGAGTACAGGGACTATACTACAATGAGCAGTTCTTC
once,TRBJ2-3,TRBD2,TRBV29-1,CSVGLAGGTDTQYF,TGCAGCGTAGGACTAGCGGGGGGCACAGATACGCAGTATTTT
-,TRBJ1-1,-,TRBV15,CATSRPNDPEAFF,TGTGCCACCAGCCGACCGAACGACCCTGAAGCTTTCTTT
-,TRBJ2-1,-,TRBV5-1,CASSLEFVSSYNEQFF,TGCGCCAGCAGCTTGGAGTTTGTGAGCTCCTACAATGAGCAGTTCTTC
-,TRBJ1-2,-,TRBV28,CASSPGTKGYTF,TGTGCCAGCAGCCCCGGGACGAAAGGCTACACCTTC
few,TRBJ1-2,TRBD1,TRBV9,CASSVGTGEGLATF,TGTGCCAGCAGCGTAGGGACAGGGGAAGGTTTGGCCACCTTC
-,TRBJ1-1,-,TRBV7-7,CASSLARNTEAFF,TGTGCCAGCAGCTTAGCTCGGAACACTGAAGCTTTCTTT
-,TRBJ1-5,-,TRBV7-9,CASSLRGQPQHF,TGTGCCAGCAGCTTGAGGGGGCAGCCCCAGCATTTT
once,TRBJ2-5,TRBD1,TRBV11-2,CASSRGQGVGETQYF,TGTGCCAGCAGCCGGGGACAGGGGGTAGGGGAGACCCAGTACTTC
-,TRBJ2-1,-,TRBV27,CASSSAVGGNEQFF,TGTGCCAGCAGTTCGGCCGTGGGGGGCAATGAGCAGTTCTTC
-,TRBJ2-7,TRBD2,TRBV10-3,CATWTSERTYEQYF,TGTGCCACTTGGACTAGCGAAAGGACCTACGAGCAGTACTTC
-,TRBJ2-1,-,TRBV7-9,CASSLVIRDYNEQFF,TGTGCCAGCAGCTTAGTAATCCGAGACTACAATGAGCAGTTCTTC
-,TRBJ2-5,TRBD1,TRBV9,CASSEGALAGLRAQYF,TGTGCCAGCAGCGAGGGGGCATTGGCGGGCTTAAGGGCCCAGTACTTC
-,TRBJ1-2,-,TRBV6-5,CASGFTSLAYGYTF,TGTGCCAGCGGGTTCACTTCTTTGGCCTATGGCTACACCTTC
-,TRBJ1-2,-,TRBV5-4,CASSLDQTQGFGPYGYTF,TGTGCCAGCAGCTTGGACCAAACTCAGGGCTTTGGGCCCTATGGCTACACCTTC
once,TRBJ1-1,-,TRBV7-9,CASSFKGIGTEAFF,TGTGCCAGCAGCTTCAAGGGGATAGGGACTGAAGCTTTCTTT
-,TRBJ1-2,-,TRBV10-3,CAISGKIGGDASYGYTF,TGTGCCATCAGTGGAAAAATAGGGGGTGACGCTAGCTATGGCTACACCTTC
-,TRBJ1-5,TRBD1,TRBV4-1,CASSQTGGPNQPQHF,TGCGCCAGCAGCCAAACAGGGGGCCCGAATCAGCCCCAGCATTTT
once,TRBJ1-4,-,TRBV5-6,CASSLEGSGRDNEKLFF,TGTGCCAGCAGCTTGGAGGGTTCGGGTCGGGATAATGAAAAACTGTTTTTT
-,TRBJ2-7,TRBD1,TRBV7-9,CASSLGGQYEQYF,TGTGCCAGCAGCTTAGGGGGACAGTACGAGCAGTACTTC
-,TRBJ2-7,TRBD2,TRBV10-2,CATKLAGGAYEQYF,TGCGCCACCAAACTAGCGGGGGGGGCCTACGAGCAGTACTTC
-,TRBJ2-7,-,TRBV7-6,CASSSGGGGDEQYF,TGTGCCAGCAGCTCCGGTGGAGGGGGGGACGAGCAGTACTTC
-,TRBJ2-6,TRBD1,TRBV5-1,CASIHTGAGANVLTF,TGCGCCAGCATCCATACAGGGGCTGGGGCCAACGTCCTGACTTTC
-,TRBJ1-1,-,TRBV28,CASTSYKNTEAFF,TGTGCCAGCACTTCTTACAAGAACACTGAAGCTTTCTTT
-,TRBJ2-5,-,TRBV7-9,CASSLGQEETQYF,TGTGCCAGCAGCTTAGGACAGGAAGAGACCCAGTACTTC
few,TRBJ2-7,-,TRBV27,CASSPWGGYYEQYF,TGTGCCAGCAGTCCTTGGGGGGGCTACTACGAGCAGTACTTC
once,TRBJ1-5,-,TRBV5-6,CASSFITGGGPQHF,TGTGCCAGCAGCTTCATAACGGGGGGTGGGCCCCAGCATTTT
-,TRBJ2-3,TRBD2,TRBV7-9,CASSLVSGGTDTQYF,TGTGCCAGCAGCTTAGTTTCGGGGGGGACAGATACGCAGTATTTT